This TCR beta chain was captured by sequencing in a study of T cell repertoires in cytomegalovirus infection. Study summary: Well-studied HLA-B-restricted epitopes and recently identified HLA-C-restricted epitopes of CMV were both used in the study. Matching HLA type and CMV infection were both indicated by public TCR beta signatures.

This clonotype has a handful of counts. Antigen specificity is unknown. In germline, CDR1 is SEHNR, CDR2 FQNEAQ (reference sequence). This CDR3 is built from 13 residues. V lost 5 bases and J lost 2, with 10 bases in between. Via MiXCR, TCRdb re-called the reads, giving one row per CDR3 protein. The table includes about 920,000 distinct CDR3 sequences, approximately 31% detected once. This sample comprised cultured CD8+ T cells from PBMCs, obtained from culture after CMV antigen stimulation. This chain links TRBV7-9 with TRBJ2-7, with a tentative D call TRBD1 (6 bases). The receptor was isolated from a human donor in good health (CMV status not recorded). Some clones in this sample may be carry-over from other donors' samples. CDR3 sequence (DNA): TGTGCCAGCAGCGGGACATCCACCTACGAGCAGTACTTC. Amino acids: CASSGTSTYEQYF.